The T cell receptor beta chain described here comes from a study of OX40 agonist ivuxolimab in advanced cancers. Study in general: Patients received ivuxolimab, an agonistic anti-OX40 (CD134) antibody. Antecedent anti-PD-1, anti-PD-L1 or anti-CTLA-4 therapy was permissible, with roughly 40% having received some. Mean age around 60 years, range roughly 23 to 79; 82.7% male.

Generated by immunoSEQ multiplex PCR, the TCRdb table keeps only in-frame clones and is missing some. The table has some 50,000 clones, about 88% seen once. The germline gives CDR1 LGHNA, CDR2 YNFKEQ. The CDR3 is 11 amino acids. V lost 6 bases, J lost 4 bases, and 5 bases lay in between. The receptor was derived from an adult with an advanced solid tumor such as melanoma, head and neck, liver or kidney cancer. The chain couples TRBV4-2 to TRBJ2-3; D uncertain. This sample comprised CD4+ or CD8+ T cells sorted from blood, obtained in a trial of the OX40 agonist ivuxolimab. The CDR3, as DNA: TGTGCCAGCAGGACGTCAGATACGCAGTATTTT. Amino acid sequence: CASRTSDTQYF.